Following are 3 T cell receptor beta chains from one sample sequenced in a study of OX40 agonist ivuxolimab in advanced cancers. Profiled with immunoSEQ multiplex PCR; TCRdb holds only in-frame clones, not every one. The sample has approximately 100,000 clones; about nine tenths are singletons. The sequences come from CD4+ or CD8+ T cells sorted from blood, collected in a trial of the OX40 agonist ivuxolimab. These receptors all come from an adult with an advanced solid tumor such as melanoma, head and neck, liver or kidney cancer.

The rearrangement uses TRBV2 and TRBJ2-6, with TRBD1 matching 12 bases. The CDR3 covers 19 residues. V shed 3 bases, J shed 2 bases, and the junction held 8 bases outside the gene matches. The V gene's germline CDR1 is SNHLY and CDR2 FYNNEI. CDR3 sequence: CASSDSTGTGGAGANVLTF. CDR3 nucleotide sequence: TGTGCCAGCAGTGACAGTACCGGGACAGGGGGCGCTGGGGCCAACGTCCTGACTTTC.

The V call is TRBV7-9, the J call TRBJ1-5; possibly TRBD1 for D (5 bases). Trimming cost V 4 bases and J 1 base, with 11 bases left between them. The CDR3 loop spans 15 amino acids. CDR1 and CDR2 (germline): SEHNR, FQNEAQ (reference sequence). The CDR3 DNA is TGTGCCAGCAGCTACAGTGGGGGGAGCAATCAGCCCCAGCATTTT. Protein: CASSYSGGSNQPQHF.

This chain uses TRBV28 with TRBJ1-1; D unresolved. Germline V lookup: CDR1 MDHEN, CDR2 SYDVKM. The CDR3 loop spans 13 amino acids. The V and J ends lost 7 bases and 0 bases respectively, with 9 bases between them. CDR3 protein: CASTTPVNTEAFF. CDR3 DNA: TGTGCCAGCACCACCCCGGTGAACACTGAAGCTTTCTTT.